This is a list of T cell receptor beta chains from one sample in a study of blood T cell repertoires in COVID-19. Clones were read by immunoSEQ multiplex PCR, and TCRdb kept only the in-frame ones, dropping some. The sample contains under 35,000 clones, approximately 80% of which appear only once. Material: peripheral blood. These receptors were collected from a man at least 80 years old with acute or convalescent COVID-19. Both conserved end residues are part of each CDR3. The D gene is left open where the match is weak. Clone sizes are given selectively: once, few, many, or a class where the clone is expanded.

abundance	v_gene	j_gene	d_gene	CDR3nt	CDR3aa
NA	TRBV28	TRBJ1-3	NA	TGTGCCAGCAGTTCCACAGGGAGTTGGTCTGGAAACACCATATATTTT	CASSSTGSWSGNTIYF
NA	TRBV25-1	TRBJ1-6	TRBD1	TGTGCCAGCGCCCCGAACAGGGGGAATAATTCACCCCTCCACTTT	CASAPNRGNNSPLHF
many	TRBV7-8	TRBJ2-2	NA	TGTGCCAGCAGCTTTATCGGCACCGGGGAGCTGTTTTTT	CASSFIGTGELFF
NA	TRBV4-1	TRBJ2-7	TRBD2	TGCGCCAGCAGGGAGGGACTAGCGGGGGCCTACGAGCAGTACTTC	CASREGLAGAYEQYF
NA	TRBV2	TRBJ1-5	NA	TGTGCCAGCCAGGGGACCGCCAATTCGCCCCAGCATTTT	CASQGTANSPQHF
NA	TRBV18	TRBJ2-6	NA	TGTGCCAGTACACAGGGCTCTGGGGCCAACGTCCTGACTTTC	CASTQGSGANVLTF
few	TRBV5-1	TRBJ2-5	NA	TGCGCCAGCAGCTTGAGCAGGGGGGTACAGGAGACCCAGTACTTC	CASSLSRGVQETQYF
NA	TRBV7-8	TRBJ2-7	NA	TGTGCCAGCAGCTTAGTTGGGCGTTCGCTCTCCTACGAGCAGTACTTC	CASSLVGRSLSYEQYF
NA	TRBV7-9	TRBJ1-1	NA	TGTGCCAGCAGCTTAGCGGACAAAGCCACTGAAGCTTTCTTT	CASSLADKATEAFF
NA	TRBV5-6	TRBJ2-5	NA	TGTGCCAGCAGCCGGGTATCCGGGGAAGAGACCCAGTACTTC	CASSRVSGEETQYF
NA	TRBV18	TRBJ2-7	TRBD1	TGTGCCAGCTCACCACCGGAACAGGGGAGATACGAGCAGTACTTC	CASSPPEQGRYEQYF
NA	TRBV5-1	TRBJ2-7	TRBD1	TGCGCCAGCAGCCTTACGGGACAGGTGAAAGGCGAGCAGTACTTC	CASSLTGQVKGEQYF
NA	TRBV7-7	TRBJ2-7	NA	TGTGCCAGCAGCCAAGGGGGGGACACAGGCTACGAGCAGTACTTC	CASSQGGDTGYEQYF
NA	TRBV18	TRBJ1-1	NA	TGTGCCAGCTCACCAAGAACAGAGAACACTGAAGCTTTCTTT	CASSPRTENTEAFF
once	TRBV4-1	TRBJ2-2	TRBD1	TGCGCCAGCAGCCAAGTCCAGGGGGCGCAAAGGGGGCCGGGGGAGCTGTTTTTT	CASSQVQGAQRGPGELFF
NA	TRBV9	TRBJ1-2	NA	TGTGCCAGCAGCCCTGACAGCCTTCACCATTCCTATGGCTACACCTTC	CASSPDSLHHSYGYTF
NA	TRBV6-6	TRBJ1-1	NA	TGTGCCAGCAGTCCCCCGGGCAGGGTGGGAATGCCTTTGAAAGCTTTCTTT	CASSPPGRVGMPLKAFF
NA	TRBV30	TRBJ2-7	TRBD2	TGTGCCTGGAACGGCGGCGGGAGGGCCCTCGAGCAGTACTTC	CAWNGGGRALEQYF
NA	TRBV3-1/TRBV3-2	TRBJ1-4	NA	TGTGCCAGCGGGGCCCGGGACAAGAATGAAAAACTGTTTTTT	CASGARDKNEKLFF
NA	TRBV5-4	TRBJ1-2	TRBD1	TGTGCCAGCAGCTCACCCGGGACAGGGAAAAGTGGTGGCTACACCTTC	CASSSPGTGKSGGYTF
NA	TRBV6-2/TRBV6-3	TRBJ2-2	NA	TGTGCCAGCACCCCCTGGAGGGGCTCCTCCACCGGGGAGCTGTTTTTT	CASTPWRGSSTGELFF
NA	TRBV5-4	TRBJ2-7	NA	TGTGCCAGCAGCTTGTGGGCGGGGAGCTACGAGCAGTACTTC	CASSLWAGSYEQYF
NA	TRBV7-2	TRBJ1-3	TRBD1	TGTGCCAGCAGCTTACCCGGTTTAATGGGACAGGGGGTTGTAAACACCATATATTTT	CASSLPGLMGQGVVNTIYF
NA	TRBV27	TRBJ1-6	TRBD1	TGTGCCAGCAGTTCATGGGACAGGGAGGATTCACCCCTCCACTTT	CASSSWDREDSPLHF
NA	TRBV29-1	TRBJ1-2	TRBD1	TGCAGCGTTAAGACAGGGTTGTATGGCTACACCTTC	CSVKTGLYGYTF
NA	TRBV9	TRBJ2-5	TRBD2	TGTGCCAGCAGCGTAAGAGCGGGGGGGCGCGTGACCCAGTACTTC	CASSVRAGGRVTQYF
NA	TRBV27	TRBJ1-4	TRBD1	TGTGCCAGCAGTCCGTGGGACAGGCTAAATGAAAAACTGTTTTTT	CASSPWDRLNEKLFF
NA	TRBV18	TRBJ2-7	TRBD1	TGTGCCAGCTCACCCGGGACAGGGACCTACGAGCAGTACTTC	CASSPGTGTYEQYF
NA	TRBV7-2	TRBJ2-3	TRBD2	TGTGCCAGCAGCTTTGGGACTAGCGGAGGCACAGATACGCAGTATTTT	CASSFGTSGGTDTQYF
NA	TRBV7-8	TRBJ2-2	NA	TGTGCCAGCAGCTTAGCGCGCACAGGGCCGGCCGGGGAGCTGTTTTTT	CASSLARTGPAGELFF
NA	TRBV7-2	TRBJ1-4	TRBD1	TGTGCCAGCAGCTTCATGGCAGGGGGATATGCAACTAATGAAAAACTGTTTTTT	CASSFMAGGYATNEKLFF
NA	TRBV6-5	TRBJ2-3	NA	TGTGCCAGCAGTTACATTGGACAACCCAGATCAGATACGCAGTATTTT	CASSYIGQPRSDTQYF
NA	TRBV4-2	TRBJ1-5	NA	TGTGCCAGCAGCCCCCGGGGGGGCAATCAGCCCCAGCATTTT	CASSPRGGNQPQHF
NA	TRBV5-1	TRBJ2-5	TRBD2	TGCGCCAGCAGCTGGGAGACTAGCGGGAGGTCAGAGACCCAGTACTTC	CASSWETSGRSETQYF
NA	TRBV30	TRBJ1-4	TRBD1	TGTGCCTGGAGTTTCGCAGGGGGCTCTGAAAAACTGTTTTTT	CAWSFAGGSEKLFF
NA	TRBV4-3	TRBJ2-2	NA	TGCGCCAGCAGCCCCCAAGCGGGCGCGAACACCGGGGAGCTGTTTTTT	CASSPQAGANTGELFF
NA	TRBV7-9	TRBJ2-7	NA	TGTGCCAGCATCCCCCCCGGCGGCCTCTCCTACGAGCAGTACTTC	CASIPPGGLSYEQYF
NA	TRBV5-1	TRBJ2-7	TRBD2	TGCGCCAGCAGCGACGGGACTAGCCGTCGCGAGCAGTACTTC	CASSDGTSRREQYF
NA	TRBV30	TRBJ2-5	TRBD2	TGTGCCTGGAGTACTCTTCGGACTAGTGCGGAGACCCAGTACTTC	CAWSTLRTSAETQYF
NA	TRBV5-1	TRBJ2-2	NA	TGCGCCAGCAGCTTGGGACAAAAAAACACCGGGGAGCTGTTTTTT	CASSLGQKNTGELFF
once	TRBV24-1	TRBJ1-1	NA	TGTGCCACCAGTGCGGGGGTGAACACTGAAGCTTTCTTT	CATSAGVNTEAFF
NA	TRBV9	TRBJ2-1	TRBD2	TGTGCCAGCAGCGCTCCTAGCGGGAGAGTGAGTGAGCAGTTCTTC	CASSAPSGRVSEQFF
NA	TRBV6-5	TRBJ2-7	NA	TGTGCCAGCAGAAGACAGGTGACCTACGAGCAGTACTTC	CASRRQVTYEQYF
NA	TRBV30	TRBJ1-2	NA	TGTGCCTGGAGTCGTGAAAGGGGCTATGGCTACACCTTC	CAWSRERGYGYTF
NA	TRBV29-1	TRBJ2-2	NA	TGCAGCGTTGAAGGGCCGGGTGGCTCGAACACCGGGGAGCTGTTTTTT	CSVEGPGGSNTGELFF
NA	TRBV6-5	TRBJ2-5	NA	TGTGCCAGCAGTTGGGGTCAGGGTCAAGAGACCCAGTACTTC	CASSWGQGQETQYF
NA	TRBV18	TRBJ1-6	TRBD1	TGTGCCAGCTCACCGGGACAGGGAGTTAATTCACCCCTCCACTTT	CASSPGQGVNSPLHF
NA	TRBV5-5	TRBJ2-2	NA	TGTGCCAGCAGCTTGGAATTAACCGGGGAGCTGTTTTTT	CASSLELTGELFF
NA	TRBV29-1	TRBJ2-3	TRBD2	TGCAGCACTCCGGGACTAGCGGCTTCTAGCACAGATACGCAGTATTTT	CSTPGLAASSTDTQYF
NA	TRBV2	TRBJ1-4	NA	TGTGCCAGCAGGGGGGGGCGTGCAACTAATGAAAAACTGTTTTTT	CASRGGRATNEKLFF
NA	TRBV5-6	TRBJ1-5	NA	TGTGCCAGCAGCAGTTGGGCATTGAGGGCTCATCAGCCCCAGCATTTT	CASSSWALRAHQPQHF